These 18 T cell receptor beta chains were all obtained from the same sample, sequenced in a study of shared clonotypes between healthy human individuals. TCRdb keeps only in-frame clones here, not all; method: immunoSEQ multiplex PCR. The sample lists approximately 1,500,000 clones; over 95% were seen once. Sequenced sample: naive CD4+ T cells sorted from blood. Regarding subset: CD45RA+ positively selected. These receptor sequences come from a man aged 25 to 40 in good health.

This clone was observed a single time. This chain links TRBV11-2 with TRBJ2-1; 7 nucleotides align to TRBD2. V shed 4 bases and J 6 bases; nucleotides not matched to a gene: 12. CDR3 length: 16 amino acids. Germline V gives CDR1 SGHAT, CDR2 FQNNGV. DNA of the CDR3: TGTGCCAGCAGCTCTATAGCGGGTGGCGGTCCCAATGAGCAGTTCTTC. Its protein is CASSSIAGGGPNEQFF.

The V call is TRBV15, the J call TRBJ1-1; 7 bases are shared with TRBD1. The CDR3 is 16 amino acids. V lost 2 bases to trimming and J lost 0 bases; unmatched junction nucleotides: 6. The germline V gene encodes CDR1 LNHNV and CDR2 YYDKDF (reference sequence). In DNA, the CDR3 is TGTGCCACCAGCAGACTGACAGGGTTATTGAACACTGAAGCTTTCTTT. Residues: CATSRLTGLLNTEAFF.

This clone was counted once. The J gene is TRBJ2-1, the V gene TRBV5-1; 8 bases line up with TRBD2. This CDR3 is built from 14 residues. Germline trimming cut 5 bases from V and 7 bases from J; bases unmatched to any gene: 8. Germline V lookup: CDR1 SGHRS, CDR2 YFSETQ. CDR3 in amino acids: CASRVAGRENEQFF. The CDR3 DNA reads as TGCGCCAGCAGGGTAGCGGGAAGGGAAAATGAGCAGTTCTTC.

V usage is TRBV5-1 and J usage is TRBJ2-2; D might be TRBD1 or TRBD2, each matching 6 bases. CDR1 SGHRS and CDR2 YFSETQ come from the germline V gene. Trimming cost V 6 bases and J 5 bases, with 11 bases left between them. CDR3 size: 13 residues. Here the CDR3 reads CASNTGRTGELFF. For the CDR3, the DNA is TGCGCCAGCAACACAGGGAGGACCGGGGAGCTGTTTTTT.

This clone is a singleton in its sample. V gene TRBV4-1 combines with J gene TRBJ2-7, with 8 nucleotides matching TRBD2. This CDR3 is 13 amino acids long. V gave up 3 bases and J gave up 6 bases; unmatched junction bases: 4. CDR1 is MGHRA and CDR2 is YSYEKL in the germline V gene. The CDR3 loop is CASSHGGDSEQYF. The CDR3 DNA is TGCGCCAGCAGCCACGGGGGGGACTCCGAGCAGTACTTC.

The chain carries TRBV6-1 and TRBJ2-2; 12 bases match TRBD2. The germline V gene encodes CDR1 MNHNS and CDR2 SASEGT. The CDR3 is made up of 17 amino acids. Germline trimming cut 4 bases from V and 1 base from J; bases unmatched to any gene: 4. CDR3: CASSVRTSGKNTGELFF. The CDR3 DNA reads as TGTGCCAGCAGTGTGCGGACTAGCGGGAAGAACACCGGGGAGCTGTTTTTT.

The sample holds one count of this clone. V gene TRBV10-1 combines with J gene TRBJ2-5; D is perhaps TRBD1 (6 bases). This CDR3 contains 14 residues. Trimming left V 4 bases short and J 5 bases short, with 14 bases between. CDR1 is WNHNN and CDR2 is SYGVQD in the germline V gene (reference sequence). The CDR3 reads CASSGKQGAETQYF. The CDR3 bases are TGCGCCAGCAGTGGGAAACAGGGAGCGGAGACCCAGTACTTC.

This clone was counted once. The chain couples TRBV5-1 to TRBJ2-2; the match to TRBD2 covers 12 bases. The CDR3 consists of 17 residues. CDR1 and CDR2 from the germline V gene are SGHRS and YFSETQ. Trimming took 1 base from V and 3 from J; bases not matched to a gene: 4. CDR3 DNA sequence: TGCGCCAGCAGCTTGACTAGCGGGAGGAGCTACACCGGGGAGCTGTTTTTT. Its protein product is CASSLTSGRSYTGELFF.

The J gene is TRBJ2-7, the V gene TRBV7-6; a possible D gene is TRBD1 (5 bases). The CDR3 runs to 13 residues. CDR1 SGHVS and CDR2 FNYEAQ come from the germline V gene. Deletions cut 3 bases from V and 6 bases from J, with 12 bases between. The CDR3 spells CASSFRVQGEQYF. The CDR3 nucleotides read TGTGCCAGCAGCTTCCGGGTCCAGGGCGAGCAGTACTTC.

V usage is TRBV28 and J usage is TRBJ1-3; no clear D. This CDR3 has 15 residues. CDR1 is MDHEN and CDR2 is SYDVKM in the germline V gene. V shed 3 bases and J shed 5 bases, with 14 bases lying between them. The CDR3 DNA sequence: TGTGCCAGCAGTTTGGCAATTCCCGCTCGAAACACCATATATTTT. Protein: CASSLAIPARNTIYF.

V and J are TRBV15 and TRBJ2-7, with D possibly TRBD1 on 7 matching bases. Germline CDR1 reads LNHNV; CDR2 reads YYDKDF (reference sequence). The CDR3 loop spans 15 amino acids. V lost 0 bases and J lost 2, with 11 bases in between. In nucleotides, the CDR3 is TGTGCCACCAGCAGAGATCGGAGGGGGCCCTACGAGCAGTACTTC. Translated: CATSRDRRGPYEQYF.

This clone was seen a single time. The CDR3 coding sequence is TGTGCCAGCAGCCCGGCCGTGATGGGGTTAGCGTCGGCTTTAGAGACCCAGTACTTC. This sequence encodes CASSPAVMGLASALETQYF. The V call is TRBV5-4, the J call TRBJ2-5, with D possibly being TRBD2 (5 bases). The V end lost 4 bases, the J end lost 4 bases, and 29 bases lay between the germline ends. CDR1 and CDR2 from the germline V gene are SGHNT and YYREEE (reference sequence). CDR3 length: 19 amino acids.

The chain is built from TRBV4-3 and TRBJ2-1; D uncertain. Trimming shortened V by 1 base and J by 6 bases, and 13 bases separated the two germline ends. Germline V gene data show CDR1 as LGHNA and CDR2 as YSLEER. CDR3 length: 15 amino acids. The CDR3 loop is CASSQGPGLGNEQFF. The CDR3 DNA reads as TGCGCCAGCAGCCAAGGACCCGGATTGGGCAATGAGCAGTTCTTC.

The chain recombines TRBV5-1 with TRBJ2-1; no firm D call. Trimming removed 2 bases from V and 0 bases from J, with 15 bases in between. This CDR3 has 17 amino acids. Germline loops: CDR1 SGHRS, CDR2 YFSETQ. The CDR3 region has the DNA TGCGCCAGCAGCTTCTCATTCCGACGAGCCTCCTACAATGAGCAGTTCTTC. Translating gives CASSFSFRRASYNEQFF.

The genes are TRBV2 and TRBJ1-2, with TRBD1 matching 11 bases. The trim removed 8 bases at V and 5 bases at J, leaving 4 bases unmatched. CDR1 SNHLY and CDR2 FYNNEI come from the germline V gene. CDR3 size: 13 residues. CDR3 sequence (DNA): TGTGCCAGCGGGACAGGGGGTTTTTATGGCTACACCTTC. As protein: CASGTGGFYGYTF.

The chain has TRBV6-1 and TRBJ1-2; D remains unclear. Trimming removed 0 bases at V and 6 bases at J, with 8 bases between. Germline V lookup: CDR1 MNHNS, CDR2 SASEGT. This CDR3 has 13 residues. Here the CDR3 reads CASSEAPGNGYTF. In DNA, the CDR3 is TGTGCCAGCAGTGAAGCGCCTGGGAATGGCTACACCTTC.

This chain joins TRBV18 and TRBJ2-3; 11 bases fit TRBD1. The CDR3 contains 15 residues. Germline lookup yields CDR1 KGHSH and CDR2 LQKENI. The ends lost 3 bases at V and 6 bases at J; junction bases unmatched: 5. The CDR3 protein is CASSPPGTGGDTQYF. CDR3 bases: TGTGCCAGCTCACCTCCCGGGACAGGGGGTGATACGCAGTATTTT.

CDR3 amino acids: CASSFTSNSYEQYF. CDR3 DNA sequence: TGTGCCAGCAGCTTTACCTCGAACTCCTACGAGCAGTACTTC. The chain joins TRBV7-9 to TRBJ2-7, with D unresolved. Germline-derived CDR1 and CDR2 are SEHNR and FQNEAQ (reference sequence). The V gene lost 3 bases and the J gene lost 0 bases, with 9 bases spanning the gap. The CDR3 runs 14 residues.